The 21 T cell receptor beta chains below all came from one sample that was sequenced in a study of cytomegalovirus exposure and HLA in healthy donors. In the PCR, 60 Vbeta and 13 Jbeta primers were used. The table came from immunoSEQ multiplex PCR; TCRdb's copy has only in-frame clones and leaves some out. Of 65,000 to 95,000 clones in the sample, around 78% were seen once. Sequences were obtained from PBMCs. Receptor source: a male donor in good health and CMV-seropositive.

This clone was seen only once. The chain joins TRBV28 to TRBJ1-5; D is perhaps TRBD1 (5 bases). The CDR3 has 17 amino acids. Trimming removed 3 bases from V and 0 bases from J, with 15 bases in between. Germline V lookup: CDR1 MDHEN, CDR2 SYDVKM. In nucleotides, the CDR3 is TGTGCCAGCAGTTTCCGGTGGACACAATATAGCAATCAGCCCCAGCATTTT. Translated: CASSFRWTQYSNQPQHF.

V gene TRBV2 combines with J gene TRBJ2-2, with TRBD2 identical over 8 bases. This CDR3 comprises 18 residues. Trimming removed 3 bases from V and 4 bases from J; junction bases left unmatched: 13. The germline gives CDR1 SNHLY, CDR2 FYNNEI. The CDR3 here is CASSDTGRGGRFTGELFF. In nucleotides, the CDR3 is TGTGCCAGCAGTGATACGGGACGGGGGGGCCGTTTCACCGGGGAGCTGTTTTTT. Together with reference TRBV2 and TRBJ2-2, the CDR3 gives the full variable domain: EPEVTQTPSHQVTQMGQEVILRCVPISNHLYFYWYRQILGQKVEFLVSFYNNEISEKSEIFDDQFSVERPDGSNFTLKIRSTKLEDSAMYFCASSDTGRGGRFTGELFFGEGSRLTVL.

The chain links TRBV6-5 to TRBJ2-2; D perhaps matches TRBD1 (6 bases). Germline V gene lookup returns CDR1 MNHEY and CDR2 SVGAGI. Trimming cost V 7 bases and J 6 bases, with 15 bases left between them. The CDR3 loop spans 14 amino acids. CDR3 sequence: CASKGQILSGELFF. In DNA form, the CDR3 reads TGTGCCAGCAAAGGACAGATATTGTCCGGGGAGCTGTTTTTT.

In its sample, this clone was seen once. The V gene is TRBV4-1, the J gene TRBJ2-2; D is undetermined. This CDR3 is built from 16 residues. Germline CDR1 and CDR2: MGHRA and YSYEKL. V lost 3 bases to trimming and J lost 7 bases, with 18 bases between them. DNA of the CDR3: TGCGCCAGCAGCCAGCAAGTTCCAAGAGGTCACGGGGAGCTGTTTTTT. Translated, it gives CASSQQVPRGHGELFF.

This chain joins TRBV20-1 and TRBJ1-2, with TRBD1 identical over 8 bases. Per germline, CDR1 DFQATT and CDR2 SNEGSKA (reference sequence). CDR3 length equals 11 residues. The CDR3 loop is CRAGTGRGYTF. Written as DNA, the CDR3 is TGCAGGGCCGGGACAGGCCGTGGCTACACCTTC.

There are a few counts of this clone. This chain uses TRBV6-1 with TRBJ2-7; D may be TRBD2 (6 bases). V was shortened by 1 base and J by 2 bases, with 12 bases between the two germline ends. CDR1 is MNHNS, CDR2 SASEGT, per germline. The CDR3 sequence is 15 residues long. This chain's CDR3 is CASSEDGGSAYEQYF. The CDR3 DNA sequence: TGTGCCAGCAGTGAAGATGGGGGGTCGGCCTACGAGCAGTACTTC.

This rearrangement joins TRBV4-1 to TRBJ2-5; 8 bases align to TRBD2. The DNA end lines up better with TRBJ2-7; the J call may be wrong. Germline V lookup: CDR1 MGHRA, CDR2 YSYEKL. The CDR3 extends over 17 amino acids. CDR3 nucleotide sequence: TGCGCCAGCAGCCTACTGTCGACAGCCGGGACTAGTCTCGAGCAGTACTTC. Protein: CASSLLSTAGTSLEQYF.

J is TRBJ1-2 and V is TRBV7-9; D is ambiguous. Germline CDR1 reads SEHNR; CDR2 reads FQNEAQ (reference sequence). The CDR3 runs to 14 residues. Deletions cut 1 base from V and 7 bases from J, with 13 bases between. The CDR3, as DNA: TGTGCCAGCAGCTTAGATGAGGGTCTTTCTGGCTACACCTTC. Amino acids: CASSLDEGLSGYTF.

This clone was seen a handful of times. The chain links TRBV18 to TRBJ1-5; D is ambiguous. Germline V gene data show CDR1 as KGHSH and CDR2 as LQKENI. The CDR3 has 16 amino acids. The V and J ends lost 3 bases and 0 bases respectively, with 12 bases between them. CDR3 nucleotide sequence: TGTGCCAGCTCACCTTCAGTGGGCAATAGCAATCAGCCCCAGCATTTT. Amino acids: CASSPSVGNSNQPQHF.

This chain uses TRBV27 with TRBJ2-1; D is unresolved. The V gene lost 6 bases and the J gene lost 7 bases, with 22 bases spanning the gap. CDR1 and CDR2 (germline): MNHEY, SMNVEV (reference sequence). The CDR3 length is 16 residues. The CDR3 loop reads CASSPVDSWVANEQFF. In DNA, the CDR3 is TGTGCCAGCAGCCCCGTTGATTCCTGGGTAGCTAATGAGCAGTTCTTC.

The chain is built from TRBV7-2 and TRBJ1-5; D is ambiguous. This CDR3 spans 13 amino acids. V lost 3 bases and J 5 bases, leaving 8 bases between the germline ends. Germline V gene sequence: CDR1 SGHTA, CDR2 FQGNSA. The CDR3 DNA reads TGTGCCAGCAGCTTGCAGGAACATCAGCCCCAGCATTTT. Translating gives CASSLQEHQPQHF.

The CDR3 DNA is TGTGCCAGCAGGTCTGACAGGTTTCGCATGAACACTGAAGCTTTCTTT. Translation: CASRSDRFRMNTEAFF. The V gene is TRBV6-6, the J gene TRBJ1-1; tentative D call: TRBD1 (6 bases). Trimming took off 6 bases at V and 0 bases at J, with 17 bases between the two ends. The CDR3 is made up of 16 amino acids. Germline V gene data show CDR1 as MNHNY and CDR2 as SVGAGI (reference sequence).

The rearrangement links TRBV7-9 to TRBJ1-1, with TRBD1 matching over 7 bases. This CDR3 comprises 13 residues. From germline, CDR1 is SEHNR and CDR2 FQNEAQ (reference sequence). V dropped 5 bases and J dropped 10; count of bases not matched to a gene: 10. This chain's CDR3 is CASSRGTDNRAFF. Here the CDR3 DNA reads TGTGCCAGCAGCCGCGGGACAGACAATAGAGCTTTCTTT.

The V gene is TRBV9, the J gene TRBJ2-2; no firm D call. The CDR3 covers 15 residues. The germline gives CDR1 SGDLS, CDR2 YYNGEE. Trimming removed 0 bases from V and 1 base from J, with 7 bases in between. CDR3 sequence reads: CASSVAGRNTGELFF. DNA of the CDR3: TGTGCCAGCAGCGTAGCTGGCAGGAACACCGGGGAGCTGTTTTTT.

The rearrangement joins TRBV6-6 to TRBJ2-3; possibly TRBD1 for D (6 bases). V was trimmed by 2 bases and J by 2 bases, leaving 11 bases between them. The CDR3 has 15 residues. Germline values: CDR1 MNHNY, CDR2 SVGAGI (reference sequence). DNA of the CDR3: TGTGCCAGCAGTTACGGGACACTAGACACAGATACGCAGTATTTT. It codes for CASSYGTLDTDTQYF.

J is TRBJ2-1 and V is TRBV27; TRBD2 aligns across 8 bases. CDR3 length: 14 residues. Per germline, CDR1 MNHEY and CDR2 SMNVEV (reference sequence). With V trimmed by 6 bases and J by 4 bases, 5 bases remained unmatched. The CDR3, as DNA: TGTGCCAGCAGCCTACTAGCGGAATACAATGAGCAGTTCTTC. It yields the protein CASSLLAEYNEQFF.

J is TRBJ2-3 and V is TRBV27, with TRBD2 matching 10 bases. The CDR3 contains 18 residues. CDR1 and CDR2 from the germline V gene are MNHEY and SMNVEV (reference sequence). The V and J ends lost 3 bases and 3 bases, in that order; junction bases with no gene match: 12. CDR3 in amino acids: CASSFHPGLAGETDTQYF. CDR3 bases: TGTGCCAGCAGTTTTCATCCTGGGCTAGCGGGGGAAACAGATACGCAGTATTTT.

The V call is TRBV4-3, the J call TRBJ1-2; D not resolved. The CDR3 is 14 residues long. In germline, CDR1 is LGHNA, CDR2 YSLEER. Trimming took 1 base from V and 2 from J, leaving 8 bases between them. CDR3 protein: CASSQVRVNYGYTF. DNA for the CDR3: TGCGCCAGCAGCCAAGTACGGGTAAACTATGGCTACACCTTC.

This chain connects TRBV7-7 to TRBJ2-2, with a possible D match to TRBD2 (6 bases). The CDR3 contains 14 residues. Trimming cost V 5 bases and J 4 bases, with 11 bases left between them. Germline lookup yields CDR1 SSHAT and CDR2 FNYEAQ (reference sequence). Written as DNA, the CDR3 is TGTGCCAGCAGCCGGCGGGATTTCACCGGGGAGCTGTTTTTT. Its protein product is CASSRRDFTGELFF.

This clone was recorded only once. Other nucleotide sequences in the sample specify the same CDR3. The J gene is TRBJ2-1, the V gene TRBV29-1, with TRBD1 identical over 9 bases. The CDR3 is 18 residues long. Germline values: CDR1 SQVTM, CDR2 ANQGSEA. V shed 8 bases and J 2 bases; nucleotides not matched to a gene: 19. The CDR3 coding sequence is TGCAGCCCCTACCCCGGGACAGGGTGTTTTAGAACCTACAATGAGCAGTTCTTC. This encodes CSPYPGTGCFRTYNEQFF.

The CDR3 spells CASSLPAGGYEQYF. The CDR3 DNA sequence: TGTGCCAGCAGCCTCCCAGCGGGAGGCTACGAGCAGTACTTC. V gene TRBV7-6 combines with J gene TRBJ2-7; 9 positions match TRBD2. CDR3 size: 14 residues. Germline values: CDR1 SGHVS, CDR2 FNYEAQ. Trimming took 5 bases from V and 3 from J; bases not matched to a gene: 5.